This T cell receptor beta chain was identified in a study of identifying expanded T cells in peripheral blood. Study outcomes and limitations: Across healthy donors, higher total template counts meant significantly greater approximately two-week count variance. Differentially abundant clones: about 1.3 between replicates, roughly 16 at 2 to 3 weeks, approximately 19 at four.

Worth noting for this clone: What it binds is not known. This same CDR3 is encoded by further DNA sequences in the sample.

TCRdb keeps only in-frame clones here, not all; method: immunoSEQ multiplex PCR. The sample has roughly 100,000 clones; around 89% are singletons. CDR1 and CDR2 (germline): SNHLY, FYNNEI. V was trimmed by 1 base and J by 4 bases, leaving 1 base between them. The CDR3 spans 11 residues. During the collection period, no donor immune events like infections were recorded. The V call is TRBV2, the J call TRBJ2-5; D is ambiguous. This clonotype was sampled from a person aged 18 to 70 in good health. Sequencing was done on a sample of blood. The CDR3 DNA reads as TGTGCCAGCAGTGAAGGAGAGACCCAGTACTTC. Encoded protein: CASSEGETQYF.